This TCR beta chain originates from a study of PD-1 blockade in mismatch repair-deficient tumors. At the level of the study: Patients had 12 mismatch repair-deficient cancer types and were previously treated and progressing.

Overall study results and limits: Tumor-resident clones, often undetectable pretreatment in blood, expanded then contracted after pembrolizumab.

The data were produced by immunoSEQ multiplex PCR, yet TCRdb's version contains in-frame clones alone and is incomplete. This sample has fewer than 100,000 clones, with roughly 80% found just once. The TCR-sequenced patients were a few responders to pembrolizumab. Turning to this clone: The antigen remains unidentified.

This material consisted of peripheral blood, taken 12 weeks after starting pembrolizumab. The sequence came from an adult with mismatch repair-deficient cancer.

The CDR3 is CASSPQGLGANVLTF. CDR3 nucleotides: TGTGCCAGCTCACCACAGGGGCTTGGGGCCAACGTCCTGACTTTC. The rearrangement uses TRBV18 and TRBJ2-6, with D possibly TRBD1 on 5 matching bases. The CDR3 is 15 residues long. CDR1 is KGHSH, CDR2 LQKENI, per germline. Trimming pared 1 base from V and 3 bases from J, leaving 7 bases between.